Each of the 5 T cell receptor delta chains below was sequenced from the same sample in a study of γδ T cells in repeated Plasmodium falciparum infection. Bulk repertoires came from Vgamma9/Vdelta2+ or Vdelta2-negative gammadelta T cells flow-sorted from PBMC. TCRdb reprocessed the multiplex PCR reads through CATT. The data show roughly 48,000 delta-chain clones, with approximately 1.5% seen just once and over 7% held by the top ten. Sequencing input: gamma-delta T cells from blood. The source is a pool of human donors (malaria-infected and uninfected, not separated).

As to this clone: This DNA's translation differs at residue 5 from TCRdb's protein, which comes from a much larger clone; a read error is likely, and the protein shown is translated from the DNA. The CDR3 reads CALGGFPYNHVGDTRIGGLIF. The CDR3 DNA reads as TGTGCTCTTGGGGGATTTCCCTATAATCACGTGGGGGATACGCGTATCGGGGGACTCATCTTT. The chain combines TRDV1 with TRDJ1, with 11 bases identical to TRDD3. Here the J gene was assigned by germline matching of the DNA, as TCRdb has none. The CDR3 totals 21 residues. Germline assignment: CDR1 TSWWSYY and CDR2 QGS. Trimming cost V 4 bases and J 10 bases; bases outside gene matches: 29.

This clone has only a few counts. TCRdb has a much larger clone's protein, which differs at residue 15 from the translation of this DNA, likely because of a read error; what is shown is the protein translated from the DNA. V is TRDV1 and J is TRDJ1, with 7 nucleotides matching TRDD3. The CDR3 has 19 amino acids. Germline values: CDR1 TSWWSYY, CDR2 QGS. The CDR3 spells CALGELFPQASRWGSKLIF. In DNA form, the CDR3 reads TGCGCTCTTGGGGAACTATTCCCCCAGGCTTCACGTTGGGGGAGTAAACTCATCTTT.

The CDR3 region is CALGEPTPYEAGGYPSTDKLIF. CDR3 coding DNA: TGTGCTCTTGGGGAACCTACGCCCTACGAGGCTGGGGGATACCCTTCCACCGATAAACTCATCTTT. The rearrangement joins TRDV1 to TRDJ1; 11 positions agree with TRDD3. TCRdb lists no J gene, so it was determined here by aligning the DNA to germline. The CDR3 loop spans 22 amino acids. The germline gives CDR1 TSWWSYY, CDR2 QGS. Unmatched junction bases numbered 20, after V lost 1 base and J lost 1 base.

Points on this clone: TCRdb's listed protein matches a much larger clone and diverges from this DNA's translation at residue 4, likely through a read error; the protein shown comes from the DNA. The V gene is TRDV1, the J gene TRDJ1; 7 bases line up with TRDD3. The J gene, missing from TCRdb, was assigned here through DNA to germline matching. This CDR3 is 16 amino acids long. In germline, CDR1 is TSWWSYY, CDR2 QGS. The CDR3 loop reads CALREPYWGWTDKLIF. The DNA of the CDR3 is TGTGCTCTTAGGGAACCGTACTGGGGTTGGACCGATAAACTCATCTTT.

Regarding this clone: TCRdb has a much larger clone's protein, which differs at residue 4 from the translation of this DNA, likely because of a read error; what is shown is the protein translated from the DNA. The V gene is TRDV1, the J gene TRDJ1; D is possibly TRDD3 (5 bases). Assignment of the J gene here rests on matching the DNA to germline, because TCRdb gives none. Germline V gives CDR1 TSWWSYY, CDR2 QGS. The germline V and J ends were trimmed by 8 bases and 7 bases, with 29 bases remaining between them. This CDR3 has 17 amino acids. CDR3 sequence reads: CALRGHSPGVGWGKLIF. CDR3 nucleotide sequence: TGTGCTCTTAGGGGACATTCCCCCGGTGTGGGTTGGGGTAAACTCATCTTT.